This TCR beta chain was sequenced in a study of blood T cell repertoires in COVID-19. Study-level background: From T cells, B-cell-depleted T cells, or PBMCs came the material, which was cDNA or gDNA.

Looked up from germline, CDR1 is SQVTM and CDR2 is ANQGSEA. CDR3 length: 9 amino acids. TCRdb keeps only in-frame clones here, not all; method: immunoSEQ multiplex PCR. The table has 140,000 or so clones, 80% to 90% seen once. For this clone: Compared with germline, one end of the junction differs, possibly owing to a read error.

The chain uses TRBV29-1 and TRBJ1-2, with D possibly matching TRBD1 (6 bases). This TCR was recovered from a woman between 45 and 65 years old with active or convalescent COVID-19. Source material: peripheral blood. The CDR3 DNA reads TGCAGCGTAGACTGGACAGCTCCCTTC. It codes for CSVDWTAPF.